This T cell receptor (beta chain) was identified in a study of blood T cell repertoires in COVID-19. On the study more broadly: PBMCs, B-cell-depleted T cells, or T cells were the source of the cDNA or gDNA that made up the material.

The CDR3 extends over 13 amino acids. Deletions cut 4 bases from V and 8 bases from J, with 14 bases between. Germline CDR1 is SGHNT and CDR2 is YYREEE (reference sequence). Data came from immunoSEQ multiplex PCR; TCRdb stores just in-frame clones and leaves some out. The sample includes 250,000 or so clones, 84% of them seen just once. Sequencing was performed on peripheral blood. The chain joins TRBV5-4 to TRBJ2-3, with D perhaps TRBD2 (5 bases). The TCR originated in a man aged 35-49 years who had recovered from COVID-19. The CDR3 region has the DNA TGTGCCAGCAGCCCGGACCCCGAGGGTACGCAGTATTTT. It encodes CASSPDPEGTQYF.